This entry is about one T cell receptor (beta chain). The data derive from a study of cytomegalovirus exposure and HLA in healthy donors. There are 16 residues in the CDR3. The V segment lost 7 bases and the J segment 10 bases; nucleotides outside the gene matches: 16. Germline CDR1 SEHNR, CDR2 FQNEAQ (reference sequence). Nominal health characterized the donors when sampled, though unrecorded immune exposures were likely. In the PCR, 60 Vbeta and 13 Jbeta primers were used. Sequenced by immunoSEQ multiplex PCR; TCRdb stores in-frame clones only, minus some. This listing includes some 150,000 clones. Sequencing input: PBMCs. The sequence derives from a woman under 30 in good health and CMV-seronegative. This rearrangement joins TRBV7-9 to TRBJ2-1, with 10 bases identical to TRBD2. The DNA of the CDR3 is TGTGCCAGCACCCTCTTACGGACTAGCGGTCTCTTAGAGCAGTTCTTC. Translation: CASTLLRTSGLLEQFF.